These 9 T cell receptor beta chains share one sample of origin, sequenced in a study of blood T cell repertoires in COVID-19. Clones were sequenced by immunoSEQ multiplex PCR, and TCRdb holds only the in-frame ones, with some missing. This sample has a few hundred thousand clones, with 88% found just once. The sequencing input was peripheral blood. The receptors were sampled from a woman in her forties or fifties with active or convalescent COVID-19.

This chain uses TRBV30 with TRBJ1-3; a possible D gene is TRBD1 (5 bases). Germline V gene sequence: CDR1 GTSNPN, CDR2 SVGIG (reference sequence). This CDR3 contains 14 residues. V shed 3 bases and J shed 4 bases, with 13 bases lying between them. This chain's CDR3 is CAWSGQGRGNTIYF. CDR3 DNA sequence: TGTGCCTGGAGCGGCCAGGGCAGGGGAAACACCATATATTTT.

The rearrangement links TRBV7-9 to TRBJ1-1, with 7 bases identical to TRBD1. This CDR3 spans 12 amino acids. Germline lookup yields CDR1 SEHNR and CDR2 FQNEAQ (reference sequence). With V trimmed by 9 bases and J by 6 bases, 7 bases remained unmatched. The CDR3 bases are TGTGCCAGTGGACAGGTGAGCCCTGAAGCTTTCTTT. Translating gives CASGQVSPEAFF.

The J gene is TRBJ2-1, the V gene TRBV7-9; 7 bases agree with TRBD1. The V gene's germline CDR1 is SEHNR and CDR2 FQNEAQ (reference sequence). The junction had 14 bases not matched to a gene; V was cut back by 5 bases and J by 7 bases. This CDR3 has 16 residues. The CDR3 sequence is CASSTILEGARNEQFF. CDR3 nucleotide sequence: TGTGCCAGCAGCACTATCTTAGAGGGGGCAAGGAATGAGCAGTTCTTC.

This chain uses TRBV11-1 with TRBJ2-7; D perhaps matches TRBD1 (6 bases). This CDR3 is 14 amino acids long. Germline CDR1 SGHAT, CDR2 FQDESV (reference sequence). Trimming removed 2 bases from V and 1 base from J, with 9 bases in between. The DNA for the CDR3 is TGTGCCAGCAGCTTACTGGGACAATCCTACGAGCAGTACTTC. Its translation is CASSLLGQSYEQYF.

The chain employs TRBV5-6 and TRBJ2-5; 7 positions match TRBD1. Per the germline V gene, CDR1 is SGHDT and CDR2 is YYEEEE. The CDR3 spans 16 residues. The J segment lost 4 bases and the V segment lost 3 bases, leaving 12 bases of the junction unmatched. The CDR3 DNA reads TGTGCCAGCAGCTCCTTTACAGGGGAGCGCCGAGAGACCCAGTACTTC. Translating gives CASSSFTGERRETQYF.

This clone showed up just once. The gene calls are TRBV7-3 and TRBJ1-2; TRBD1 matches 8 bases. After removal of 5 bases from V and 13 bases from J, the junction contained 15 bases not matched to a gene. The CDR3 totals 14 residues. Germline V lookup: CDR1 SGHTA, CDR2 FQGTGA. CDR3 sequence (DNA): TGTGCCAGCAGCGACGGACAGGGAACTTATAGAGGCACCTTC. Residues: CASSDGQGTYRGTF.

This chain links TRBV14 with TRBJ2-1; D may be TRBD1 (5 bases). The CDR3 runs 14 residues. Trimming shortened V by 4 bases and J by 6 bases, and 13 bases separated the two germline ends. Germline assignment: CDR1 SGHDN and CDR2 FVKESK. CDR3 sequence (DNA): TGTGCCAGCAGCCGTAGTGGGGCCCGCAATGAGCAGTTCTTC. Translating gives CASSRSGARNEQFF.

This clone was detected only a few times. This chain uses TRBV7-2 with TRBJ2-5; the match to TRBD2 covers 10 bases. Unmatched junction bases numbered 10, after V lost 5 bases and J lost 1 base. Germline V gene data show CDR1 as SGHTA and CDR2 as FQGNSA. The CDR3 loop spans 17 amino acids. The CDR3 spells CASSRLLAGDLQETQYF. The CDR3 DNA follows: TGTGCCAGCAGCCGCCTGCTAGCGGGGGACCTCCAAGAGACCCAGTACTTC.

CDR3 amino acids: CASSFAGTGATEAFF. Written as DNA, the CDR3 is TGTGCCAGCAGTTTTGCCGGGACAGGGGCCACTGAAGCTTTCTTT. V is TRBV28 and J is TRBJ1-1, with TRBD1 matching 10 bases. Germline V gene data show CDR1 as MDHEN and CDR2 as SYDVKM. Trimming removed 3 bases from V and 4 bases from J; junction bases left unmatched: 5. The CDR3 has 15 residues. Supplemented by reference TRBV28 and TRBJ1-1, the full variable domain reads DVKVTQSSRYLVKRTGEKVFLECVQDMDHENMFWYRQDPGLGLRLIYFSYDVKMKEKGDIPEGYSVSREKKERFSLILESASTNQTSMYLCASSFAGTGATEAFFGQGTRLTVV.